This TCR beta chain was identified in a study of cytomegalovirus exposure and HLA in healthy donors (dated by TCRdb to about 2017). Looking at the study overall: According to a later analysis, the 120 or so validation repertoires were produced on the same platform as the 700 or so repertoires of the first cohort. The study combined high-throughput TCR immunosequencing, statistical association of individual TCRs with disease status, and machine learning to predict cytomegalovirus infection status. The study aimed to test whether signatures of past pathogen exposure could be identified by cataloging public T cell receptors. In addition to the first cohort of 650 to 750 subjects, a separate validation cohort of about 120 different subjects was used. Overall results and qualifications from the work: A few of the identified cytomegalovirus-associated TCR beta chains were confirmed in vitro to be specific for cytomegalovirus antigens. While some public TCRs were present in many individuals, most TCR sequences turned up only very rarely across donors. In a later analysis, TCRs clustered in the first cohort were found to also tend to co-occur in the 120 or so validation repertoires, with approximately 93% of cluster scores above 0. In both the original and validation cohorts, the classifier was reported to diagnose cytomegalovirus status with high specificity and sensitivity. All 120 or so repertoires were used to score co-occurrence in the validation cohort in a later analysis, because that analysis had no HLA typing for the cohort. The authors suggested that the approach could potentially be extended to other disease states and immunological phenotypes. A total of fewer than 200 TCR beta chains were listed by the study as associated with cytomegalovirus.

There are 14 amino acids in the CDR3, from cysteine to phenylalanine inclusive. Only the CDR3 DNA stays, 42 bases, in frame from base 1. CDR1 LNHDA and CDR2 SQIVND are derived from the germline V gene (reference sequence). V was cut back by 5 bases and J by 7 bases, leaving a gap of 18 bases between them. Remarks on this clone: What this receptor recognizes is not known. No base quality information exists; no much larger clone differs at one position.

Libraries were constructed by the immunoSEQ multiplex PCR assay. The source study handled its data this way. A statistical classification framework was built to diagnose cytomegalovirus status from the catalog of TCR beta chain sequences. TCRdb holds this immuneACCESS table with in-frame rearrangements only. Some clones are missing; in checked studies, unresolved V genes explain under half, and the rest has no known cause. From that table come the V and J calls and clone size; the DNA was used to work out D and trimming. In this sample the table shows about 50,000 clones, approximately 92% of which occur a single time. About 1.1% of the sample is held by the ten biggest clonotypes. Separate from the roughly 650-subject first cohort, the validation cohort of some 130 subjects was the group to which the donors belonged.

This TCR derives from a man aged 18 to 29 in good health and CMV-seronegative. Sequenced: PBMCs. The rearranged chain carries TRBV19 and TRBJ2-7; the D gene is unclear. The CDR3 protein sequence reads: CASSPPLEGREQYF. The nucleotide sequence is given as TGTGCCAGTAGTCCACCGCTAGAAGGTCGGGAGCAGTACTTC.